This T cell receptor (beta chain) was recorded in a study of Ad26.COV2.S vaccination and SARS-CoV-2 variants. Study summary: In the COV1001 trial, the donor was in the Ad26.COV2.S arm. The vaccine Ad26.COV2.S was put into the muscle once, or twice with 56 days between.

General observations from the study: Spike-specific TCR breadth was greater in vaccine than placebo recipients.

Only in-frame clones appear in the TCRdb table, and some are missing; sequencing was by immunoSEQ multiplex PCR. The sample records over 350,000 clones, around 85% being singletons. There are 12 residues in the CDR3. V lost 5 bases, J lost 10 bases, and 6 bases stayed unmatched. CDR1 and CDR2 (germline): KGHSH, LQKENI. Turning to this clone: The antigen is unknown.

Sample treatment: roughly 20 received Ad26.COV2.S at low or high dose, single or two shots; 5 received placebo; per-sample allocation not given. Collection of the samples took place on day 63 after the first injection of vaccine or placebo. Wuhan-strain SARS-CoV-2 spike was expressed by the Ad26 vector that made up the vaccine. The chain combines TRBV18 with TRBJ1-2; 8 positions match TRBD1. The input for sequencing was peripheral blood, taken in a trial of Ad26.COV2.S vaccine versus placebo. This TCR was sampled from a person between 18 and 65 years old who received the Ad26.COV2.S COVID-19 vaccine or a placebo. The CDR3 is CASSEDREVYTF. The CDR3 nucleotides read TGTGCCAGCTCAGAGGACAGGGAGGTCTACACCTTC.